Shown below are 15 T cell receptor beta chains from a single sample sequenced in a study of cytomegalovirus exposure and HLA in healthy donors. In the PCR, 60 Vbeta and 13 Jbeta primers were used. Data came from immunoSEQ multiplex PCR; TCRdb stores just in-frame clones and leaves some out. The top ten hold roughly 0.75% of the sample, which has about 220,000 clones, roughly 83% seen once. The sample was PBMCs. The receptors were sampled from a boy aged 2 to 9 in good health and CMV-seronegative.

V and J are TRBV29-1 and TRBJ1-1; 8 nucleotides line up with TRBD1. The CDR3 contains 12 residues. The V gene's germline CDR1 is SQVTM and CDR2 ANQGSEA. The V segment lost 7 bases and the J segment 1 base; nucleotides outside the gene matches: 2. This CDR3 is CSGDRGNTEAFF. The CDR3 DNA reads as TGCAGCGGAGACAGGGGGAACACTGAAGCTTTCTTT.

CDR3 protein: CASSLRQGRVYEQYF. CDR3 sequence (DNA): TGTGCCAGCAGCCTCCGACAGGGAAGGGTCTACGAGCAGTACTTC. This chain connects TRBV14 to TRBJ2-7; 7 positions match TRBD1. Germline V lookup: CDR1 SGHDN, CDR2 FVKESK. CDR3 length: 15 residues. J gave up 3 bases and V 4 bases, and 9 bases lay outside the gene matches.

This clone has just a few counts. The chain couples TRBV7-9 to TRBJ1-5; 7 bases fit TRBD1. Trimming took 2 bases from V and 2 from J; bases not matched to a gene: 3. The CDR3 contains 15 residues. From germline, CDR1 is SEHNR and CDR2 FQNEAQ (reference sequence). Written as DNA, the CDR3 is TGTGCCAGCAGCTTAACAGACAGGGGCAATCAGCCCCAGCATTTT. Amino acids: CASSLTDRGNQPQHF.

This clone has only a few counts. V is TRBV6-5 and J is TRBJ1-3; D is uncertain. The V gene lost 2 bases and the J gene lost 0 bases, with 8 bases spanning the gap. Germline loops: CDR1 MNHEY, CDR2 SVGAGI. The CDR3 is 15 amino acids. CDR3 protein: CASSYGRNSGNTIYF. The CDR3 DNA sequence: TGTGCCAGCAGTTACGGGAGGAACTCTGGAAACACCATATATTTT.

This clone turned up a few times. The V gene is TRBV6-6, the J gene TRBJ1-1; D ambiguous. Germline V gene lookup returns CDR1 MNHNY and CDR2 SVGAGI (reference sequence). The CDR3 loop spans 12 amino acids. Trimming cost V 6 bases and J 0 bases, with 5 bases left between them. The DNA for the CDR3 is TGTGCCAGCAGCCAGGTGAACACTGAAGCTTTCTTT. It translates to CASSQVNTEAFF.

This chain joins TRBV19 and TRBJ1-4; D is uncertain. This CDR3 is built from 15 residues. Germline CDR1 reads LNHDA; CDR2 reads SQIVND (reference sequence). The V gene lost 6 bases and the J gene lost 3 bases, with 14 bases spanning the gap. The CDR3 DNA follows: TGTGCCAGTAGCGGGGTTGTCTCGGCTAATGAAAAACTGTTTTTT. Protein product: CASSGVVSANEKLFF.

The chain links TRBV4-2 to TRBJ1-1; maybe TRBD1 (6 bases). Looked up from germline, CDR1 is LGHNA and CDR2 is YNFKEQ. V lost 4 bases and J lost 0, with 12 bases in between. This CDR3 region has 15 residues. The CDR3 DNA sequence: TGTGCCAGCAGCCCGTATGACAGGATGAACACTGAAGCTTTCTTT. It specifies CASSPYDRMNTEAFF.

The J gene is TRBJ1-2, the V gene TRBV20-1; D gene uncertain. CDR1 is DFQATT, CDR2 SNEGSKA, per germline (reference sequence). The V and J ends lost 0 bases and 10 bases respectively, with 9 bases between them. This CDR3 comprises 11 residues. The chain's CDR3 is CSARDAADYTF. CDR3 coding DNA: TGCAGTGCTAGAGATGCAGCGGACTACACCTTC.

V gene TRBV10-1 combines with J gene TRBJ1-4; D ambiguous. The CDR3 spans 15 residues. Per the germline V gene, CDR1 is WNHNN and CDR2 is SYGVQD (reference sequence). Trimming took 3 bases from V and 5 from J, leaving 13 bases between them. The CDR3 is CASSDGGRENEKLFF. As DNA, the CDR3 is TGCGCCAGCAGTGACGGCGGCAGAGAAAATGAAAAACTGTTTTTT.

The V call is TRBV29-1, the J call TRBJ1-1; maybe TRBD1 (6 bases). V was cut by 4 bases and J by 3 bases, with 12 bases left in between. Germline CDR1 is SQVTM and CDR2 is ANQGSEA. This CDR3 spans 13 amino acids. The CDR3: CSVGGSGDTEAFF. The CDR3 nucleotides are TGCAGCGTTGGGGGATCAGGGGACACTGAAGCTTTCTTT.

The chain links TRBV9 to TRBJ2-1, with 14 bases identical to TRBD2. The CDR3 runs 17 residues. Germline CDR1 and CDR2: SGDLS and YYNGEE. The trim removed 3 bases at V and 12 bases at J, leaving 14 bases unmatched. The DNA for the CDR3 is TGTGCCAGCAGCGAGACCGGGACTAGCGGGGGCGCGACAAGGCAGTTCTTC. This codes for CASSETGTSGGATRQFF. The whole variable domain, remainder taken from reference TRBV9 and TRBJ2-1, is DSGVTQTPKHLITATGQRVTLRCSPRSGDLSVYWYQQSLDQGLQFLIQYYNGEERAKGNILERFSAQQFPDLHSELNLSSLELGDSALYFCASSETGTSGGATRQFFGPGTRLTVL.

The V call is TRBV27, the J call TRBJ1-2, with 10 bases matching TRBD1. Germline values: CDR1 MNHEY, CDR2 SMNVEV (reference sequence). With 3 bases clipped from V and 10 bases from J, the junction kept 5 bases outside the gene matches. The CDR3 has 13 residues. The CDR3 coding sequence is TGTGCCAGCAGTTTGGGACAGGGGAAGGTCTACACCTTC. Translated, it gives CASSLGQGKVYTF.

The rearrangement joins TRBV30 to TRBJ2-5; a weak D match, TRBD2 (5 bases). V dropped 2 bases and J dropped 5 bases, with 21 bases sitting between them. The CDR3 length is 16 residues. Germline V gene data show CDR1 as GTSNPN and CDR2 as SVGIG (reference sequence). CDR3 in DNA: TGTGCCTGGAGTTTCCCTAGGACGGACTCTCAGGAGACCCAGTACTTC. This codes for CAWSFPRTDSQETQYF. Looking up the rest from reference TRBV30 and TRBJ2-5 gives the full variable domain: SQTIHQWPATLVQPVGSPLSLECTVEGTSNPNLYWYRQAAGRGLQLLFYSVGIGQISSEVPQNLSASRPQDRQFILSSKKLLLSDSGFYLCAWSFPRTDSQETQYFGPGTRLLVL.

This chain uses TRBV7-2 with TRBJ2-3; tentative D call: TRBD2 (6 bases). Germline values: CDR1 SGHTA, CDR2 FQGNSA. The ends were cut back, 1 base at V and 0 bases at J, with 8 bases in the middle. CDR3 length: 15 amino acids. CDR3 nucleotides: TGTGCCAGCAGCTTAGGCGGGGTCAGCACAGATACGCAGTATTTT. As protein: CASSLGGVSTDTQYF.

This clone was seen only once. CDR3 coding DNA: TGCGCCAAGGGCCGGGGGGGCCAGCCCCAGCATTTT. Protein product: CAKGRGGQPQHF. The chain joins TRBV23-1 to TRBJ1-5, with D possibly TRBD1 on 6 matching bases. TRBV23-1 belongs to the ORF category, with a function that is uncertain. The length of the CDR3 is 12 residues. Between the trimmed V and J ends, which lost 10 bases and 7 bases, there was a span of 14 bases.